The sequence of this TCR beta chain was determined in a study of T cell repertoires in cytomegalovirus infection. Background on the study: Selected CMV epitopes included recently identified HLA-C-restricted ones as well as well-studied HLA-B-restricted ones. Public TCR beta signatures provided an indication of both CMV infection and a matching HLA type. Regarding the study as a whole: CMV-specific TCR beta clonotypes restricted by HLA-C dominated the ex vivo response.

This clonotype appeared many times. What it binds is unknown. Using its own MiXCR run on the reads, TCRdb lists one record per CDR3 protein. This sample has roughly 800,000 distinct CDR3 sequences, with just under 30% found just once. The sequenced sample was cultured CD8+ T cells from PBMCs, obtained from culture after CMV antigen stimulation. The TCR was taken from a human donor in good health (CMV status not recorded). Some clones in this sample may be carry-over from other donors' samples.

The DNA for the CDR3 is TGTGCCAGCAGACCCGCCACGACAGGGATTAGTTACAATGAGCAGTTCTTC. This encodes CASRPATTGISYNEQFF. V is TRBV7-2 and J is TRBJ2-1; TRBD1 matches 7 bases. Germline V lookup: CDR1 SGHTA, CDR2 FQGNSA. V was clipped by 6 bases and J by 4 bases; unmatched bases: 15. The CDR3 sequence is 17 residues long.